These 27 T cell receptor beta chains came from one sample sequenced in a study of blood T cell repertoires in COVID-19. Sequenced by immunoSEQ multiplex PCR; TCRdb stores in-frame clones only, minus some. The sample yields around 180,000 clones, approximately 83% seen once. Sequenced sample: peripheral blood. The origin of the receptors is a human donor with active or convalescent COVID-19. The donor label of this sample is uncertain.

The chain links TRBV2 to TRBJ2-1, with D perhaps TRBD2 (7 bases). This CDR3 is 13 amino acids long. Per germline, CDR1 SNHLY and CDR2 FYNNEI. The CDR3 loop reads CSTHPPGGDEQFF. As DNA, the CDR3 is TGTTCAACCCACCCCCCGGGGGGCGATGAGCAGTTCTTC.

The chain couples TRBV13 to TRBJ2-1; 11 nucleotides line up with TRBD2. CDR3 length: 16 residues. The junction had 8 bases not matched to a gene; V was cut back by 5 bases and J by 5 bases. Germline V lookup: CDR1 PRHDT, CDR2 FYEKMQ (reference sequence). This CDR3 reads CASSPRGSGRDNEQFF. CDR3 DNA sequence: TGTGCCAGCAGCCCCCGAGGTAGCGGGAGGGACAATGAGCAGTTCTTC.

The genes are TRBV9 and TRBJ1-4; D is perhaps TRBD1 (5 bases). Trimming removed 0 bases from V and 7 bases from J, with 13 bases in between. The CDR3 runs to 15 residues. The germline gives CDR1 SGDLS, CDR2 YYNGEE. CDR3 sequence (DNA): TGTGCCAGCAGCGTAGGGGGAGGGACGGGTGAAAAACTGTTTTTT. Encoded protein: CASSVGGGTGEKLFF. Full variable domain (rest looked up from reference TRBV9 and TRBJ1-4): DSGVTQTPKHLITATGQRVTLRCSPRSGDLSVYWYQQSLDQGLQFLIQYYNGEERAKGNILERFSAQQFPDLHSELNLSSLELGDSALYFCASSVGGGTGEKLFFGSGTQLSVL.

The chain has TRBV2 and TRBJ1-4; perhaps TRBD1 as D (5 bases). The length of the CDR3 is 15 residues. V shed 7 bases and J shed 7 bases, with 19 bases lying between them. Germline assignment: CDR1 SNHLY and CDR2 FYNNEI. As DNA, the CDR3 is TGTGCCAGCAAGCTTCGAGCCGCTGGGGCTGAAAAACTGTTTTTT. Translation gives CASKLRAAGAEKLFF.

The V gene is TRBV7-9, the J gene TRBJ1-2; D gene unclear. V gave up 0 bases and J gave up 5 bases, with 13 bases separating them. Germline CDR1 reads SEHNR; CDR2 reads FQNEAQ (reference sequence). This CDR3 comprises 15 residues. The CDR3 DNA sequence: TGTGCCAGCAGCTTAGCGTTAGTTCCACGGTATGGCTACACCTTC. Translating gives CASSLALVPRYGYTF.

The V gene is TRBV2, the J gene TRBJ2-7; perhaps TRBD2 as D (5 bases). The CDR3 has 14 amino acids. Deletions cut 8 bases from V and 0 bases from J, with 14 bases between. Germline V gene lookup returns CDR1 SNHLY and CDR2 FYNNEI. The CDR3 DNA is TGTGCCAGCCGACTAAACGGACTCTCCTACGAGCAGTACTTC. Translation: CASRLNGLSYEQYF.

The chain joins TRBV5-4 to TRBJ2-7; 10 nucleotides agree with TRBD1. CDR3 length equals 15 residues. The germline V gene has CDR1 SGHNT and CDR2 YYREEE (reference sequence). The junction had 9 bases not matched to a gene; V was cut back by 4 bases and J by 5 bases. The CDR3 protein is CASSKAGTGAHEQYF. CDR3 DNA sequence: TGTGCCAGCAGCAAAGCCGGGACAGGGGCCCACGAGCAGTACTTC.

V usage is TRBV4-1 and J usage is TRBJ2-3; D gene uncertain. The germline CDR1 and CDR2 sequences are MGHRA and YSYEKL. This CDR3 is built from 12 residues. Trimming took off 1 base at V and 5 bases at J, with 4 bases between the two ends. The CDR3 sequence is CASSQARDTQYF. The CDR3 DNA sequence: TGCGCCAGCAGCCAAGCCAGAGATACGCAGTATTTT.

This chain joins TRBV6-6 and TRBJ2-5; the D gene is possibly TRBD2 (6 bases). CDR1 MNHNY and CDR2 SVGAGI come from the germline V gene (reference sequence). CDR3 size: 12 residues. Trimming took 5 bases from V and 7 from J, leaving 11 bases between them. CDR3: CASSGTEWTQYF. The CDR3, as DNA: TGTGCCAGCAGTGGGACTGAGTGGACCCAGTACTTC.

The V and J genes are TRBV6-1 and TRBJ2-5, with TRBD1 matching 7 bases. After removal of 3 bases from V and 1 base from J, the junction contained 5 bases not matched to a gene. Germline V gives CDR1 MNHNS, CDR2 SASEGT. This CDR3 contains 15 residues. This CDR3 reads CASSDRQGFQETQYF. In DNA form, the CDR3 reads TGTGCCAGCAGTGACAGACAGGGCTTCCAAGAGACCCAGTACTTC.

J is TRBJ2-1 and V is TRBV9, with TRBD2 as a possible D gene (8 bases). V lost 3 bases, J lost 0 bases, and 22 bases lay in between. CDR3 length: 19 amino acids. Germline loops: CDR1 SGDLS, CDR2 YYNGEE. The CDR3 sequence is CASSDRGASGSSSYNEQFF. CDR3 DNA: TGTGCCAGCAGCGACAGGGGCGCTAGCGGGTCTAGCTCCTACAATGAGCAGTTCTTC.

The J gene is TRBJ1-6, the V gene TRBV30, with TRBD1 identical over 9 bases. Germline CDR1 GTSNPN, CDR2 SVGIG (reference sequence). This CDR3 is 13 amino acids long. V was pared by 4 bases and J by 8 bases, with 3 bases of the junction left unmatched. The CDR3 sequence: CAWNRGRDSPLHF. The DNA for the CDR3 is TGTGCCTGGAACAGGGGGCGGGATTCACCCCTCCACTTT.

The rearrangement joins TRBV5-1 to TRBJ2-2, with 8 bases lining up with TRBD1. Losses at the gene ends were 5 bases for V and 4 bases for J; bases not matched to a gene: 10. This CDR3 contains 16 residues. Germline-derived CDR1 and CDR2 are SGHRS and YFSETQ. CDR3 coding DNA: TGCGCCAGCAGTTCCGATCAGGGACAGGTCACCGGGGAGCTGTTTTTT. Residues: CASSSDQGQVTGELFF.

The V gene is TRBV13, the J gene TRBJ2-3; D unresolved. The V end was cut by 5 bases, the J end by 4 bases, with 10 bases between. CDR1 PRHDT and CDR2 FYEKMQ come from the germline V gene (reference sequence). The CDR3 runs 13 residues. The CDR3 region is CASSAAASDTQYF. For the CDR3, the DNA is TGTGCCAGCAGCGCCGCGGCGTCAGATACGCAGTATTTT.

This rearrangement joins TRBV27 to TRBJ1-2, with TRBD1 matching over 8 bases. CDR3 length equals 14 residues. J was trimmed by 8 bases and V by 5 bases; bases with no gene match: 10. Germline assignment: CDR1 MNHEY and CDR2 SMNVEV (reference sequence). The CDR3, as DNA: TGTGCCAGCAGTCGTCAGGGGGCGCTGGGGGGCTACACCTTC. This codes for CASSRQGALGGYTF.

The rearrangement joins TRBV24-1 to TRBJ2-7; TRBD1 matches 7 bases. The CDR3 length is 12 residues. Germline CDR1 is KGHDR and CDR2 is SFDVKD. V lost 7 bases to trimming and J lost 6 bases; unmatched junction nucleotides: 5. In DNA, the CDR3 is TGTGCCACCAGCGCCCGGGACAGCGAGCAGTACTTC. This encodes CATSARDSEQYF.

V and J are TRBV4-2 and TRBJ2-3; the match to TRBD1 covers 10 bases. The CDR3 length is 16 residues. Trimming removed 0 bases from V and 6 bases from J; junction bases left unmatched: 6. The germline V gene encodes CDR1 LGHNA and CDR2 YNFKEQ. The CDR3, as DNA: TGTGCCAGCAGCCAAGAAGGGACAGGGGCCGGGGATACGCAGTATTTT. This encodes CASSQEGTGAGDTQYF.

DNA for the CDR3: TGTGCCAGCAGTTACCCTGGGCTAGCAAAGTCCAATGAGCAGTTCTTC. Amino acids: CASSYPGLAKSNEQFF. The gene calls are TRBV6-2 or TRBV6-3 and TRBJ2-1; maybe TRBD2 (5 bases). CDR1 is MNHEY and CDR2 is SVGEGT in the germline V gene. Trimming removed 2 bases from V and 6 bases from J, with 17 bases in between. The CDR3 has 16 residues.

The chain combines TRBV18 with TRBJ2-3; maybe TRBD1 (5 bases). This CDR3 contains 14 residues. Germline-derived CDR1 and CDR2 are KGHSH and LQKENI. The V and J ends lost 4 bases and 2 bases respectively, with 10 bases between them. The CDR3 sequence is CASSRGATTDTQYF. In nucleotides, the CDR3 is TGTGCCAGCTCACGTGGGGCTACCACAGATACGCAGTATTTT.

The CDR3 nucleotides read TGTGCCAGCAGCCTTACAGGGGGTGCTGCAGATACGCAGTATTTT. Translated, it gives CASSLTGGAADTQYF. V and J are TRBV6-2 or TRBV6-3 and TRBJ2-3; 8 bases match TRBD1. CDR1 and CDR2 from the germline V gene are MNHEY and SVGEGT. With 6 bases clipped from V and 4 bases from J, the junction kept 9 bases outside the gene matches. This CDR3 spans 15 amino acids.

As DNA, the CDR3 is TGTGCCAGCAGCGTAGATGCGGGGGGTTTTTGGGGTACGCAGTATTTT. It translates to CASSVDAGGFWGTQYF. The chain recombines TRBV9 with TRBJ2-3, with TRBD2 matching 8 bases. V gave up 0 bases and J gave up 8 bases; unmatched junction bases: 11. The CDR3 is 16 amino acids. CDR1 and CDR2 (germline): SGDLS, YYNGEE.

The J gene is TRBJ1-5, the V gene TRBV28, with D unclear. The CDR3 runs to 12 residues. Germline CDR1 and CDR2: MDHEN and SYDVKM. Deletions cut 2 bases from V and 11 bases from J, with 10 bases between. In DNA, the CDR3 is TGTGCCAGCAGTTTAATGAGGGCGGCCCAGCATTTT. This gives the protein CASSLMRAAQHF.

V is TRBV19 and J is TRBJ2-2; TRBD1 aligns across 7 bases. Germline V lookup: CDR1 LNHDA, CDR2 SQIVND (reference sequence). The J segment lost 4 bases and the V segment lost 6 bases, leaving 5 bases of the junction unmatched. This CDR3 is 14 amino acids long. CDR3: CASRNRGFTGELFF. The CDR3, as DNA: TGTGCCAGTAGAAACAGGGGTTTCACCGGGGAGCTGTTTTTT.

The genes are TRBV2 and TRBJ2-1; TRBD2 matches 10 bases. V was pared by 7 bases and J by 6 bases, with 9 bases of the junction left unmatched. The germline V gene encodes CDR1 SNHLY and CDR2 FYNNEI. The CDR3 has 15 amino acids. The CDR3 loop is CASTPTSGRGNEQFF. The CDR3, as DNA: TGTGCCAGCACCCCGACTAGCGGGCGGGGCAATGAGCAGTTCTTC.

CDR3 bases: TGTGCCAGCGGACTTGGCCTAGCGGGGCGCAATGAGCAGTTCTTC. Amino acids: CASGLGLAGRNEQFF. This chain links TRBV11-1 with TRBJ2-1; 9 positions match TRBD2. The V segment lost 8 bases and the J segment 6 bases; nucleotides outside the gene matches: 11. The CDR3 runs to 15 residues. Germline-derived CDR1 and CDR2 are SGHAT and FQDESV (reference sequence).

J is TRBJ2-3 and V is TRBV7-3, with a possible D match to TRBD1 (5 bases). Germline V gene sequence: CDR1 SGHTA, CDR2 FQGTGA. The CDR3 is 16 residues long. V lost 2 bases and J lost 4, with 16 bases in between. This CDR3 is CASSLGSGSTPDTQYF. DNA for the CDR3: TGTGCCAGCAGCTTAGGATCAGGGTCTACCCCAGATACGCAGTATTTT.

J is TRBJ2-1 and V is TRBV19; TRBD2 agrees at 7 bases. The germline V gene has CDR1 LNHDA and CDR2 SQIVND (reference sequence). This CDR3 region has 14 residues. V lost 5 bases and J lost 0; bases outside the gene matches: 1. CDR3 region: CASSRGSSYNEQFF. Here the CDR3 DNA reads TGTGCCAGTAGTCGCGGGAGCTCCTACAATGAGCAGTTCTTC.